Each of the 19 T cell receptor beta chains below was sequenced from the same sample in a study of molecular identifiers for immune sequencing clone quantification. Using its own MiXCR run on the PCR reads, TCRdb lists one record per CDR3 protein. The sample lists hundreds of thousands of distinct CDR3 sequences; approximately 24% were seen once. The sample consisted of naive CD8+ T cells from blood, with Jurkat cell RNA spiked in. Subset given: FACS-sorted CD8+CD4-CCR7+CD45RA+ naive T cells. Source of these receptors: a human donor in good health. Some libraries in this study had Jurkat cell RNA spiked in.

The rearrangement links TRBV29-1 to TRBJ2-7; TRBD1 matches at 8 bases. V gave up 3 bases and J gave up 0 bases; unmatched junction bases: 13. The CDR3 contains 17 residues. Per germline, CDR1 SQVTM and CDR2 ANQGSEA. This CDR3 reads CSVEVGEGQETSYEQYF. CDR3 nucleotide sequence: TGCAGCGTTGAGGTTGGCGAGGGACAGGAGACCTCCTACGAGCAGTACTTC.

This clonotype appeared a few times. The chain carries TRBV5-6 and TRBJ2-7; D is unresolved. The CDR3 is 14 residues long. Per the germline V gene, CDR1 is SGHDT and CDR2 is YYEEEE. Trimming cost V 4 bases and J 2 bases, with 13 bases left between them. CDR3 in amino acids: CASSLGVVAYEQYF. CDR3 nucleotides: TGTGCCAGCAGCCTAGGAGTGGTGGCCTACGAGCAGTACTTC.

Worth noting for this clonotype: This may be a read error, as it is one base from a much larger clone. This CDR3 is missing its conserved last phenylalanine or tryptophan, likely due to a read error. The limits of the CDR3 on the DNA are not certain, so only TCRdb's listed CDR3 is given. The chain has TRBV9 and TRBJ2-5. The germline V gene encodes CDR1 SGDLS and CDR2 YYNGEE. The CDR3 is 9 residues long, counting both termini. The CDR3 region is CASSVRKYC.

The chain links TRBV27 to TRBJ1-2; TRBD1 agrees at 10 bases. The V gene's germline CDR1 is MNHEY and CDR2 SMNVEV (reference sequence). J was trimmed by 5 bases and V by 5 bases; bases with no gene match: 5. The CDR3 has 14 residues. CDR3 sequence (DNA): TGTGCCAGCAGTCATCCGGGACAGGGGTATGGCTACACCTTC. It specifies CASSHPGQGYGYTF.

This clonotype was detected a few times. The rearrangement joins TRBV20-1 to TRBJ2-1, with TRBD1 as a possible D gene (5 bases). This CDR3 has 13 amino acids. Trimming removed 1 base from V and 5 bases from J, with 9 bases in between. The germline V gene encodes CDR1 DFQATT and CDR2 SNEGSKA (reference sequence). The CDR3 is CSARGVGHNEQFF. The CDR3 bases are TGCAGTGCTAGAGGAGTGGGGCACAATGAGCAGTTCTTC.

This clonotype was found a few times. This chain connects TRBV5-1 to TRBJ2-7; 13 bases are shared with TRBD2. Germline V lookup: CDR1 SGHRS, CDR2 YFSETQ. The CDR3 contains 15 residues. V lost 3 bases to trimming and J lost 0 bases; unmatched junction nucleotides: 0. The CDR3 nucleotides read TGCGCCAGCAGCTGGACTAGCGGGGGCTCCTACGAGCAGTACTTC. Protein product: CASSWTSGGSYEQYF.

V is TRBV6-2 or TRBV6-3 and J is TRBJ2-3, with TRBD2 identical over 9 bases. Germline lookup yields CDR1 MNHEY and CDR2 SVGEGT. The CDR3 is 18 residues long. V shed 4 bases, J shed 1 base, and the junction held 12 bases outside the gene matches. CDR3 DNA: TGTGCCAGCAGTTGCTCCTGGGCTAGCGGGACACGCACAGATACGCAGTATTTT. Residues: CASSCSWASGTRTDTQYF.

The CDR3 protein is CASSKGGPGRGANVLTF. CDR3 in DNA: TGTGCCAGCAGCAAAGGGGGTCCTGGGCGTGGGGCCAACGTCCTGACTTTC. The rearrangement links TRBV21-1 to TRBJ2-6; TRBD1 is the table's D call and was not checked against the DNA. TRBV21-1 is noted as a pseudogene. The CDR3 spans 17 residues.

This clonotype was observed a few times. V is TRBV20-1 and J is TRBJ1-5; 7 bases line up with TRBD1. J lost 0 bases, V lost 0 bases, and 17 bases had no gene match. The CDR3 runs to 20 residues. Per germline, CDR1 DFQATT and CDR2 SNEGSKA (reference sequence). CDR3 protein: CSARDNPQGVTGYSNQPQHF. DNA of the CDR3: TGCAGTGCTAGAGATAACCCCCAGGGGGTAACAGGGTATAGCAATCAGCCCCAGCATTTT.

This chain uses TRBV18 with TRBJ2-7; TRBD1 matches 7 bases. V was pared by 10 bases and J by 5 bases, with 14 bases of the junction left unmatched. CDR3 size: 14 residues. Germline V gene sequence: CDR1 KGHSH, CDR2 LQKENI. As DNA, the CDR3 is TGTGCCACCTCGTCGACAGGGTCAAATAACGAGCAGTACTTC. It encodes CATSSTGSNNEQYF. The variable domain in full, completed from reference TRBV18 and TRBJ2-7, reads NAGVMQNPRHLVRRRGQEARLRCSPMKGHSHVYWYRQLPEEGLKFMVYLQKENIIDESGMPKERFSAEFPKEGPSILRIQQVVRGDSAAYFCATSSTGSNNEQYFGPGTRLTVT.

In its sample, this clonotype was seen many times. The rearrangement uses TRBV7-2 and TRBJ2-5; 8 bases agree with TRBD2. After removal of 1 base from V and 4 bases from J, the junction contained 5 bases not matched to a gene. The CDR3 runs to 15 residues. The germline V gene has CDR1 SGHTA and CDR2 FQGNSA. The CDR3 region is CASSLGLLAGETQYF. In DNA form, the CDR3 reads TGTGCCAGCAGCTTAGGGCTCCTAGCGGGAGAGACCCAGTACTTC. Filled out from reference TRBV7-2 and TRBJ2-5, the complete variable domain reads GAGVSQSPSNKVTEKGKDVELRCDPISGHTALYWYRQSLGQGLEFLIYFQGNSAPDKSGLPSDRFSAERTGGSVSTLTIQRTQQEDSAVYLCASSLGLLAGETQYFGPGTRLLVL.

There are many counts of this clonotype. V and J are TRBV6-2 or TRBV6-3 and TRBJ2-5; no definite D call. Germline lookup yields CDR1 MNHEY and CDR2 SVGEGT. The CDR3 extends over 12 amino acids. Trimming left V 6 bases short and J 5 bases short, with 10 bases between. The CDR3 DNA reads TGTGCCAGCAGCCCCCTCGGCGAGACCCAGTACTTC. Amino acid sequence: CASSPLGETQYF.

This clonotype was detected many times. The chain joins TRBV5-1 to TRBJ2-1, with 11 bases aligning to TRBD2. CDR1 and CDR2 from the germline V gene are SGHRS and YFSETQ. V shed 4 bases and J 2 bases; nucleotides not matched to a gene: 2. The CDR3 has 15 amino acids. For the CDR3, the DNA is TGCGCCAGCAGCATAGCGGGAGGGCCCTACAATGAGCAGTTCTTC. It is translated as CASSIAGGPYNEQFF.

This clonotype was seen only once. Just one base apart from a much larger clone, this may be a read error. The gene calls are TRBV14 and TRBJ1-1, with no clear D. The V gene's germline CDR1 is SGHDN and CDR2 FVKESK. The CDR3 has 14 residues. The CDR3 bases are TGTGCCAGCAGCCAAGATCCGATGAACGCTGAAGCTTTCTTT. This encodes CASSQDPMNAEAFF.

This clonotype was observed at least ten times. This chain connects TRBV6-5 to TRBJ1-6; possibly TRBD1 for D (6 bases). The germline CDR1 and CDR2 sequences are MNHEY and SVGAGI. V lost 7 bases and J lost 0, with 10 bases in between. The CDR3 is 15 residues long. The CDR3 is CASTQDSSYNSPLHF. In nucleotides, the CDR3 is TGTGCCAGCACGCAGGACAGCTCCTATAATTCACCCCTCCACTTT.

In this sample, this clonotype turned up a few times. The gene calls are TRBV2 and TRBJ2-1, with D possibly matching TRBD1 (5 bases). Trimming removed 9 bases at V and 14 bases at J, with 17 bases between. Germline CDR1 and CDR2: SNHLY and FYNNEI. The CDR3 runs to 11 residues. This chain's CDR3 is CASKTARSKFF. In DNA, the CDR3 is TGTGCCAGTAAGACAGCAAGGAGTAAGTTCTTC.

This clonotype was observed a handful of times. This chain uses TRBV2 with TRBJ2-2, with 11 bases fitting TRBD2. Per the germline V gene, CDR1 is SNHLY and CDR2 is FYNNEI. The CDR3 is 15 amino acids. V was pared by 6 bases and J by 1 base, with 1 base of the junction left unmatched. The CDR3: CASRTSGENTGELFF. As DNA, the CDR3 is TGTGCCAGCAGGACTAGCGGGGAGAACACCGGGGAGCTGTTTTTT.

At least ten counts were recorded for this clonotype. V and J are TRBV13 and TRBJ2-3, with D hard to call. Trimming cost V 0 bases and J 0 bases, with 10 bases left between them. This CDR3 contains 16 residues. The V gene's germline CDR1 is PRHDT and CDR2 FYEKMQ (reference sequence). CDR3 loop: CASSLGLDPSTDTQYF. DNA for the CDR3: TGTGCCAGCAGCTTAGGTCTGGATCCCAGCACAGATACGCAGTATTTT.

In its sample, this clonotype was seen a few times. This chain connects TRBV12-3 or TRBV12-4 to TRBJ1-1; 11 bases are shared with TRBD1. The length of the CDR3 is 16 residues. V lost 4 bases, J lost 1 base, and 5 bases stayed unmatched. The CDR3 DNA is TGTGCCAGCAGTTACGGGACAGGGGGAAGGAACACTGAAGCTTTCTTT. This translates into CASSYGTGGRNTEAFF.